What follows are 14 T cell receptor beta chains derived from one specimen sequenced in a study of CD4 T cells in relation to SARS-CoV-2 and coronaviruses (dated by TCRdb to 2020 to 2022). Receptor libraries were prepared by the immunoSEQ multiplex PCR assay. Here the immuneACCESS table is served through TCRdb, limited to in-frame sequences with V and J called. Missing clones are a known gap in these copies; in checked studies unresolved V genes cover under half, and the rest lacks a known reason. For this sample the table gives about 36,000 clones, of which just under 85% were detected only once. In total, the top ten clones hold around 6.6% of the sample. Antigens for these TCRs are unknown. Sequencing used naive CD4+ T cells from PBMCs, cultured in vitro. The cell subset or site label of this sample denotes: naive CD4+ T cells isolated by negative enrichment. These receptors all stem from an adult with COVID-19.

V and J are TRBV6-5 and TRBJ2-5; TRBD1 matches 11 bases. Losses at the gene ends were 4 bases for V and 4 bases for J; bases not matched to a gene: 8. The V gene's germline CDR1 is MNHEY and CDR2 SVGAGI. The CDR3 runs to 16 residues. CDR3 amino acids: CASSFGQGAFVETQYF. The CDR3 nucleotides read TGTGCCAGCAGTTTCGGACAGGGGGCGTTCGTAGAGACCCAGTACTTC.

The rearrangement joins TRBV6-1 to TRBJ2-3, with 12 bases that match TRBD1. This CDR3 contains 15 residues. V lost 3 bases and J lost 9; bases outside the gene matches: 7. CDR1 MNHNS and CDR2 SASEGT come from the germline V gene. CDR3 DNA sequence: TGTGCCAGCAGTGAGCAGGGGACAGGGGGCGCGACGCAGTATTTT. Translating gives CASSEQGTGGATQYF.

The genes are TRBV6-6 and TRBJ2-5; TRBD2 agrees at 12 bases. The germline V gene has CDR1 MNHNY and CDR2 SVGAGI (reference sequence). The CDR3 runs to 15 residues. The J segment lost 4 bases and the V segment lost 6 bases, leaving 6 bases of the junction unmatched. CDR3 DNA sequence: TGTGCCAGCAGACGACTAGCGGGAGAATCAGAGACCCAGTACTTC. It translates to CASRRLAGESETQYF.

The rearrangement joins TRBV5-4 to TRBJ1-2, with TRBD1 as a possible D gene (5 bases). The CDR3 extends over 15 amino acids. From germline, CDR1 is SGHNT and CDR2 YYREEE (reference sequence). V lost 2 bases to trimming and J lost 4 bases, with 15 bases between them. In DNA form, the CDR3 reads TGTGCCAGCAGCTTACCCGTGGGGGTTCGCTATGGCTACACCTTC. Translated: CASSLPVGVRYGYTF.

The CDR3 loop reads CASSPVGTGVQETQYF. The CDR3, as DNA: TGTGCCAGCAGCCCCGTTGGGACAGGGGTACAAGAGACCCAGTACTTC. This chain uses TRBV5-6 with TRBJ2-5; 10 positions match TRBD1. CDR3 length equals 16 residues. The germline V gene encodes CDR1 SGHDT and CDR2 YYEEEE. V dropped 4 bases and J dropped 2; count of bases not matched to a gene: 8.

The chain joins TRBV4-2 to TRBJ2-3; TRBD2 matches 7 bases. V gave up 4 bases and J gave up 2 bases; unmatched junction bases: 6. Looked up from germline, CDR1 is LGHNA and CDR2 is YNFKEQ. CDR3 length equals 15 residues. This CDR3 is CASSPRLADTDTQYF. The CDR3 coding sequence is TGTGCCAGCAGCCCCCGACTAGCCGACACAGATACGCAGTATTTT.

The chain is built from TRBV6-6 and TRBJ1-5; D gene uncertain. The V gene lost 3 bases and the J gene lost 3 bases, with 6 bases spanning the gap. Germline CDR1 is MNHNY and CDR2 is SVGAGI (reference sequence). This CDR3 spans 13 amino acids. The CDR3 spells CASSYTNNQPQHF. The CDR3 region has the DNA TGTGCCAGCAGTTATACGAACAATCAGCCCCAGCATTTT.

This rearrangement joins TRBV21-1 to TRBJ1-3; the table gives TRBD1 as D, unverified against the DNA. TRBV21-1 is a documented pseudogene. The CDR3 extends over 15 amino acids. The CDR3 sequence: CASSSQRGSENTIYF. In DNA, the CDR3 is TGTGCCAGCAGCTCCCAAAGGGGATCCGAAAACACCATATATTTT.

This clone was found once. The V and J genes are TRBV28 and TRBJ2-7; 7 bases are a match to TRBD1. Germline V gives CDR1 MDHEN, CDR2 SYDVKM. The CDR3 is made up of 14 amino acids. V shed 5 bases and J 6 bases; nucleotides not matched to a gene: 10. The CDR3 bases are TGTGCCAGCAGTCCTCCGGGACAGTATAGCGAGCAGTACTTC. It specifies CASSPPGQYSEQYF.

The CDR3 sequence is CASSVGPSTDTQYF. The CDR3 nucleotides are TGTGCCAGCAGCGTCGGACCTTCCACAGATACGCAGTATTTT. This rearrangement joins TRBV6-5 to TRBJ2-3; D is unclear. Trimming stripped 6 bases from V and 2 bases from J, with 12 bases between. This CDR3 region has 14 residues. Germline loops: CDR1 MNHEY, CDR2 SVGAGI.

This sequence joins TRBV19 and TRBJ2-3; the D gene is possibly TRBD1 (6 bases). The CDR3 totals 16 residues. The V gene's germline CDR1 is LNHDA and CDR2 SQIVND (reference sequence). V lost 5 bases to trimming and J lost 5 bases, with 20 bases between them. The DNA for the CDR3 is TGTGCCAGTAGTCCCCCGGGTGAACCAGGGGTAGATACGCAGTATTTT. As protein: CASSPPGEPGVDTQYF.

The J gene is TRBJ1-4, the V gene TRBV7-9; 7 positions match TRBD1. Trimming took 4 bases from V and 6 from J; bases not matched to a gene: 5. The CDR3 extends over 14 amino acids. CDR1 and CDR2 from the germline V gene are SEHNR and FQNEAQ (reference sequence). CDR3 residues: CASSSGTEDEKLFF. The CDR3 DNA is TGTGCCAGCAGCTCCGGGACAGAGGATGAAAAACTGTTTTTT.

The V gene is TRBV11-2, the J gene TRBJ2-1, with no clear D. Germline CDR1 reads SGHAT; CDR2 reads FQNNGV. Trimming pared 6 bases from V and 8 bases from J, leaving 8 bases between. This CDR3 region has 11 residues. CDR3 in amino acids: CASSQEDEQFF. In nucleotides, the CDR3 is TGTGCCAGCAGTCAAGAGGATGAGCAGTTCTTC. Complete variable domain (other parts from reference TRBV11-2 and TRBJ2-1): EAGVAQSPRYKIIEKRQSVAFWCNPISGHATLYWYQQILGQGPKLLIQFQNNGVVDDSQLPKDRFSAERLKGVDSTLKIQPAKLEDSAVYLCASSQEDEQFFGPGTRLTVL.

The sample holds one count of this clone. The J gene is TRBJ2-6, the V gene TRBV12-1. TRBV12-1 is assigned pseudogene status. CDR3 length: 15 amino acids. The CDR3 nucleotides are TGTGCCATGTCCGGGGCGTTTTCTGGGGCCAACGTCCTGACTTTC. Translating it yields CAMSGAFSGANVLTF.